This record looks at one T cell receptor (beta chain) sequence and its context. Its antigen remains unknown. This sample is drawn from a study of blood T cells in healthy people across ages. The study's findings and limits: Per million T cells, the diversity of TCR beta decreased roughly linearly as age advanced. Across samples, TCR beta diversity tracked strongly with naive T cell percentage.

With a J-beta primer mix and a sample-barcoded 5' primer, a second PCR ran about 6 to 11 cycles. TCRdb recomputed calls from the 5' RACE reads with MiXCR, one row per CDR3 protein. This sample yields roughly 1,800,000 distinct CDR3 sequences, of which around half are seen a single time; around 2.1% belongs to the top ten. Sequenced input: blood. The receptor was isolated from a woman aged 40 to 55 in good health.

The CDR3 reads CASSDSRTNTDTQYF. The CDR3 region has the DNA TGTGCCAGCAGTGACTCGCGGACCAACACAGATACGCAGTATTTT. The J gene is TRBJ2-3, the V gene TRBV2, with D uncertain. The CDR3 contains 15 residues. V lost 3 bases to trimming and J lost 2 bases, with 12 bases between them. The V gene's germline CDR1 is SNHLY and CDR2 FYNNEI.